The 20 T cell receptor beta chains in this list originate from one sample, sequenced in a study of T cell changes during pregnancy in multiple sclerosis. Profiling relied on immunoSEQ multiplex PCR, and the TCRdb table lists in-frame clones only, not all of them. The data show 20,000 to 25,000 clones, around four fifths seen once. Source: CD8+ T cells from peripheral blood mononuclear cells, taken in the first trimester of pregnancy. The receptors originated from a female donor in good health, enrolled as a control in a pregnancy study.

The chain recombines TRBV2 with TRBJ2-3; TRBD1 might be the D (5 bases). This CDR3 is built from 16 residues. Germline values: CDR1 SNHLY, CDR2 FYNNEI. Trimming pared 11 bases from V and 7 bases from J, leaving 28 bases between. The CDR3 sequence: CASLGPGSAHINTQYF. As DNA, the CDR3 is TGTGCCTCCCTCGGCCCAGGGTCAGCACACATAAATACGCAGTATTTT.

J is TRBJ1-1 and V is TRBV21-1; TRBD1, as called in the table, went unchecked against the DNA. TRBV21-1 is a pseudogene locus. This CDR3 is 13 amino acids long. DNA of the CDR3: TGTGCCAGCAGCATATACAGGGCCACTGAAGCTTTCTTT. Amino acid sequence: CASSIYRATEAFF.

In its sample, this clone was seen a few times. CDR3 amino acids: CASSEEGGSADTQYF. In DNA, the CDR3 is TGTGCCAGCAGTGAAGAGGGGGGGTCAGCAGATACGCAGTATTTT. V gene TRBV6-4 combines with J gene TRBJ2-3; possible D gene TRBD2, 7 bases. The ends were cut back, 3 bases at V and 4 bases at J, with 14 bases in the middle. CDR1 is MRHNA and CDR2 is SNTAGT in the germline V gene. The length of the CDR3 is 15 residues.

This clone was observed once. The chain couples TRBV27 to TRBJ2-1; 9 bases map to TRBD2. V was pared by 5 bases and J by 5 bases, with 7 bases of the junction left unmatched. The CDR3 extends over 15 amino acids. Germline-derived CDR1 and CDR2 are MNHEY and SMNVEV (reference sequence). The CDR3 DNA reads as TGTGCCAGCAGTATCACCGGGACTAGCAACAATGAGCAGTTCTTC. This sequence encodes CASSITGTSNNEQFF.

This clone was observed a single time. The CDR3 is CASSHPSQDRAGNTIYF. CDR3 DNA: TGCGCCAGCAGCCATCCCTCCCAGGACAGGGCTGGAAACACCATATATTTT. The chain recombines TRBV4-1 with TRBJ1-3; 8 bases match TRBD1. Germline CDR1 reads MGHRA; CDR2 reads YSYEKL. The CDR3 runs 17 residues. V lost 3 bases to trimming and J lost 2 bases; unmatched junction nucleotides: 9.

The V and J genes are TRBV27 and TRBJ1-1, with TRBD1 as a possible D gene (5 bases). Per the germline V gene, CDR1 is MNHEY and CDR2 is SMNVEV (reference sequence). The CDR3 consists of 13 residues. V lost 0 bases and J 7 bases, leaving 9 bases between the germline ends. CDR3: CASSLSPDSEAFF. The CDR3 nucleotides are TGTGCCAGCAGTTTATCGCCCGACAGTGAAGCTTTCTTT.

This chain connects TRBV13 to TRBJ1-1, with 7 bases matching TRBD1. With 2 bases clipped from V and 11 bases from J, the junction kept 17 bases outside the gene matches. This CDR3 spans 16 amino acids. Germline V gene lookup returns CDR1 PRHDT and CDR2 FYEKMQ (reference sequence). The CDR3 DNA is TGTGCCAGCAGCTTAAACCCATACAGGGGAGAAATTTTGGCTTTCTTT. It codes for CASSLNPYRGEILAFF.

The chain links TRBV7-9 to TRBJ2-2; the D gene is possibly TRBD2 (6 bases). Looked up from germline, CDR1 is SEHNR and CDR2 is FQNEAQ (reference sequence). The CDR3 contains 16 residues. V lost 5 bases and J 4 bases, leaving 17 bases between the germline ends. The CDR3, as DNA: TGTGCCAGCAGCCCATCGGAGGGGTTTGCCACCGGGGAGCTGTTTTTT. It specifies CASSPSEGFATGELFF.

The chain is built from TRBV19 and TRBJ2-7, with 8 positions matching TRBD1. The germline V gene has CDR1 LNHDA and CDR2 SQIVND (reference sequence). V shed 3 bases, J shed 5 bases, and the junction held 6 bases outside the gene matches. This CDR3 comprises 14 residues. This CDR3 reads CASSIAGGGDEQYF. Here the CDR3 DNA reads TGTGCCAGTAGTATTGCAGGGGGCGGAGACGAGCAGTACTTC. The full variable domain, completed using reference TRBV19 and TRBJ2-7, is DGGITQSPKYLFRKEGQNVTLSCEQNLNHDAMYWYRQDPGQGLRLIYYSQIVNDFQKGDIAEGYSVSREKKESFPLTVTSAQKNPTAFYLCASSIAGGGDEQYFGPGTRLTVT.

The chain has TRBV6-6 and TRBJ1-1; the D gene is possibly TRBD1 (5 bases). V lost 5 bases and J lost 1, with 11 bases in between. Germline CDR1 reads MNHNY; CDR2 reads SVGAGI (reference sequence). The CDR3 is made up of 14 amino acids. The CDR3 sequence is CASSAGYGNTEAFF. In nucleotides, the CDR3 is TGTGCCAGCAGTGCAGGGTACGGGAACACTGAAGCTTTCTTT.

This rearrangement joins TRBV6-1 to TRBJ1-6; D gene uncertain. With 1 base removed from V and 10 bases from J, the gap between germline ends came to 8 bases. The germline V gene encodes CDR1 MNHNS and CDR2 SASEGT. The CDR3 totals 13 residues. CDR3 loop: CASSEGESSPLHF. CDR3 nucleotides: TGTGCCAGCAGTGAAGGGGAGTCCTCACCCCTCCACTTT.

This sequence joins TRBV14 and TRBJ2-7; weak D call: TRBD2 (5 bases). This CDR3 is built from 14 residues. Trimming removed 4 bases from V and 1 base from J, with 11 bases in between. In germline, CDR1 is SGHDN, CDR2 FVKESK. The CDR3 protein is CASSPGGLSYEQYF. CDR3 in DNA: TGTGCCAGCAGCCCCGGAGGCCTGTCCTACGAGCAGTACTTC.

The rearrangement joins TRBV19 to TRBJ1-1; D call uncertain. The germline V and J ends were trimmed by 2 bases and 1 base, with 5 bases remaining between them. The CDR3 contains 13 residues. The germline V gene has CDR1 LNHDA and CDR2 SQIVND (reference sequence). The CDR3 loop is CASSITRNTEAFF. CDR3 nucleotides: TGTGCCAGTAGTATAACTAGGAACACTGAAGCTTTCTTT.

CDR3 nucleotides: TGTGCCAGCAGTGAAGACATCATCTCTGGAAACACCATATATTTT. The encoded protein is CASSEDIISGNTIYF. The V call is TRBV2, the J call TRBJ1-3; D uncertain. Germline values: CDR1 SNHLY, CDR2 FYNNEI. The CDR3 length is 15 residues. Trimming shortened V by 1 base and J by 0 bases, and 7 bases separated the two germline ends. Full variable domain (missing parts from reference TRBV2 and TRBJ1-3): EPEVTQTPSHQVTQMGQEVILRCVPISNHLYFYWYRQILGQKVEFLVSFYNNEISEKSEIFDDQFSVERPDGSNFTLKIRSTKLEDSAMYFCASSEDIISGNTIYFGEGSWLTVV.

The chain couples TRBV5-1 to TRBJ2-1; no firm D call. Trimming removed 6 bases from V and 3 bases from J, with 7 bases in between. CDR3 size: 12 residues. Germline V lookup: CDR1 SGHRS, CDR2 YFSETQ. This chain's CDR3 is CASTIDYNEQFF. The CDR3 DNA sequence: TGCGCCAGCACGATAGACTACAATGAGCAGTTCTTC.

The chain joins TRBV4-2 to TRBJ1-4; 8 bases are shared with TRBD1. The CDR3 consists of 16 residues. Germline V gives CDR1 LGHNA, CDR2 YNFKEQ. The trim removed 1 base at V and 4 bases at J, leaving 5 bases unmatched. CDR3: CASSQARQGLNEKLFF. The CDR3 coding sequence is TGTGCCAGCAGCCAAGCTCGACAGGGGCTTAATGAAAAACTGTTTTTT.

This chain uses TRBV4-1 with TRBJ2-3, with 9 bases matching TRBD2. Looked up from germline, CDR1 is MGHRA and CDR2 is YSYEKL. This CDR3 spans 15 amino acids. The V and J ends lost 4 bases and 0 bases, in that order; junction bases with no gene match: 2. The CDR3 spells CASSPLAGSTDTQYF. In DNA, the CDR3 is TGCGCCAGCAGCCCCCTAGCGGGGAGCACAGATACGCAGTATTTT.

The chain has TRBV5-6 and TRBJ2-3; D gene uncertain. Germline lookup yields CDR1 SGHDT and CDR2 YYEEEE. CDR3 length equals 12 residues. Trimming took off 3 bases at V and 2 bases at J, with 4 bases between the two ends. The CDR3 spells CASSSHTDTQYF. Here the CDR3 DNA reads TGTGCCAGCAGCTCCCACACAGATACGCAGTATTTT.

The chain joins TRBV19 to TRBJ2-3; 11 bases fit TRBD2. Trimming took 1 base from V and 0 from J; bases not matched to a gene: 6. This CDR3 is built from 18 residues. Per germline, CDR1 LNHDA and CDR2 SQIVND (reference sequence). The CDR3 DNA is TGTGCCAGTAGTATAGCCCTAGCGGGGGGCCCTAGCACAGATACGCAGTATTTT. It is translated as CASSIALAGGPSTDTQYF.

The V gene is TRBV19, the J gene TRBJ2-1; perhaps TRBD2 as D (6 bases). Trimming removed 3 bases from V and 5 bases from J, with 14 bases in between. Germline-derived CDR1 and CDR2 are LNHDA and SQIVND (reference sequence). The CDR3 is made up of 15 amino acids. CDR3: CASSIERRDDNEQFF. CDR3 DNA: TGTGCCAGTAGTATCGAGCGGAGGGATGACAATGAGCAGTTCTTC.